The T cell receptor beta chain under discussion was sequenced for a study of T cells after yellow fever vaccination. Study observations and caveats: Only a small proportion of the clonotypes turned up in both the CD4 and the CD8 compartments, likely arising from convergent recombination.

UMIs and a universal primer site were added when TCR cDNA was made by 5'RACE template switching. TCRdb processed the 5' RACE reads anew with MiXCR; each CDR3 protein has one entry. The sample consists of around 310,000 distinct CDR3 sequences, about 4% of them appearing once. At least ten counts were recorded for this clonotype. What it binds is unknown. CDR1 is SQVTM and CDR2 is ANQGSEA in the germline V gene. The CDR3 runs to 13 residues. V lost 7 bases to trimming and J lost 4 bases, with 16 bases between them. The chain has TRBV29-1 and TRBJ1-1; D perhaps matches TRBD1 (5 bases). The input for sequencing was PBMCs, taken 5 days after the yellow fever booster vaccination. This TCR was sampled from a man younger than 35 who received the YFV17D yellow fever vaccine. CDR3 sequence: CSGLRGLSTEAFF. The CDR3 nucleotides are TGCAGCGGCCTGAGGGGCCTGAGCACTGAAGCTTTCTTT.